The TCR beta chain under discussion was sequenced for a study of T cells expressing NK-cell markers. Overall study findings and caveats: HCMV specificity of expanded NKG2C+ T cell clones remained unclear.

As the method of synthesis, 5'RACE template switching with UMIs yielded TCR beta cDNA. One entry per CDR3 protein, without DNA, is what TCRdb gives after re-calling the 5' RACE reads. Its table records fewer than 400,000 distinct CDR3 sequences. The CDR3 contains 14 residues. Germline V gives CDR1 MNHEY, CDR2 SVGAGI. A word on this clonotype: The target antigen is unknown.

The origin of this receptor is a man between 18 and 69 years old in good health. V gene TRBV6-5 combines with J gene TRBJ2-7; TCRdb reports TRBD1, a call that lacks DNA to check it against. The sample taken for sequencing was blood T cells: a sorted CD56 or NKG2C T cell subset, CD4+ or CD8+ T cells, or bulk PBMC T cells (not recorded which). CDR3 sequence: CASRYSGTSYEQYF.